The present T cell receptor (beta chain) was sequenced within a study of cytomegalovirus exposure and HLA in healthy donors. V lost 9 bases and J 1 base, leaving 15 bases between the germline ends. The CDR3 has 14 residues. Germline CDR1 reads ENHRY; CDR2 reads SYGVKD. Broader study findings: The study designated about 160 TCR beta chains cytomegalovirus-associated. Presence/absence analyses took donor sequencing depth as roughly uniform. It was only CMV serostatus that was available as immune exposure information. Follow-up analysis later connected one missense variant in DCLRE1C with trimming of TCR beta V- and J-genes.

Remarks on this clone: What it recognizes is unknown.

With 60 Vbeta and 13 Jbeta primers, the PCR was carried out. Assay used: immunoSEQ multiplex PCR; TCRdb lists only in-frame clones, some missing. This sample's clone table lists about 140,000 clones. The sequence derives from a man aged 40-49 years in good health and CMV-seronegative. This rearrangement joins TRBV10-3 to TRBJ1-1; TRBD1 is a possible D gene (5 bases). What was sequenced was PBMCs. In DNA form, the CDR3 reads TGTGCCATACGGGAGGTCCAGGGGAACACTGAAGCTTTCTTT. This sequence encodes CAIREVQGNTEAFF.